This is a list of T cell receptor beta chains from one sample in a study of cytomegalovirus exposure and HLA in healthy donors. The method was immunoSEQ multiplex PCR; TCRdb's version includes in-frame clones alone and lacks a portion of them. The table has about 190,000 clones, almost 80% seen once. Material: PBMCs. The receptor source for this set is a woman under 30 in good health and CMV-seronegative. Both conserved end residues are part of each CDR3. Fields, in order: CDR3 protein, CDR3 DNA, V gene, D gene, CDR3 length, J gene, clone size. D genes are given only for firm matches. Expanded clones are given a class, and other clones once, few, many or no size at all.

CASSQGFRQGYALHF TGTGCCAGCAGCCAAGGTTTTAGACAGGGGTATGCCCTCCACTTT TRBV4-2 TRBD1 15 TRBJ1-6 .
CASSAAEGAGLDTQYF TGTGCCAGCAGCGCCGCCGAGGGGGCGGGTCTAGATACGCAGTATTTT TRBV9 TRBD1 16 TRBJ2-3 .
CASSSKDRGVLSGNTIYF TGTGCCAGCAGCTCAAAAGACAGGGGTGTCCTCTCTGGAAACACCATATATTTT TRBV7-4 TRBD1 18 TRBJ1-3 .
CASSPTGGISYEQYF TGTGCCAGCAGTCCGACAGGGGGTATCTCCTACGAGCAGTACTTC TRBV27 TRBD1 15 TRBJ2-7 .
CATSHEGQAFNQPQHF TGTGCCACCAGCCATGAGGGACAGGCCTTCAATCAGCCCCAGCATTTT TRBV15 TRBD1 16 TRBJ1-5 .
CASLAGRGVETQYF TGTGCCAGCTTGGCCGGCAGGGGGGTTGAGACCCAGTACTTC TRBV2 . 14 TRBJ2-5 .
CASRDRAADTQYF TGTGCCAGCAGGGACAGGGCCGCAGATACGCAGTATTTT TRBV25-1 TRBD1 13 TRBJ2-3 .
CASSKGQGHTIYF TGTGCCAGCAGCAAAGGACAGGGTCACACCATATATTTT TRBV7-3 TRBD1 13 TRBJ1-3 few
CASSPGAADEQFF TGTGCCAGCTCACCGGGGGCAGCCGATGAGCAGTTCTTC TRBV18 . 13 TRBJ2-1 .
CASSYIAGVGYEQFF TGTGCCAGCAGTTACATAGCGGGGGTTGGCTATGAGCAGTTCTTC TRBV6-6 TRBD2 15 TRBJ2-1 once
CASSFIHGAGETQYF TGTGCCAGCAGCTTCATCCACGGAGCTGGGGAGACCCAGTACTTC TRBV7-9 . 15 TRBJ2-5 .
CATTTGTEHNEQFF TGTGCCACCACTACCGGGACAGAGCACAATGAGCAGTTCTTC TRBV19 TRBD1 14 TRBJ2-1 .
CASRPYRTGQPQHF TGTGCCAGCAGACCCTACAGAACTGGTCAGCCCCAGCATTTT TRBV28 . 14 TRBJ1-5 .
CASSPPGQVRTDTQYF TGTGCCAGCTCACCACCGGGACAGGTCCGCACAGATACGCAGTATTTT TRBV18 TRBD1 16 TRBJ2-3 .
CSALSRDRGLGVTEAFF TGCAGCGCCCTGTCCCGGGACAGGGGGCTAGGGGTCACTGAAGCTTTCTTT TRBV29-1 TRBD1 17 TRBJ1-1 .
CASSSLAGEGEQYF TGTGCCAGCAGTTCACTAGCGGGGGAGGGCGAGCAGTACTTC TRBV6-5 TRBD2 14 TRBJ2-7 once
CASSQGDRLFF TGTGCCAGCAGCCAAGGGGACAGACTGTTTTTT TRBV14 TRBD1 11 TRBJ1-4 .
CASSHQGGGTEAFF TGTGCCAGCAGCCATCAGGGCGGCGGCACTGAAGCTTTCTTT TRBV7-3 . 14 TRBJ1-1 .
CASSVTRQGRDEQFF TGCGCCAGCAGCGTGACTCGACAGGGCAGGGATGAGCAGTTCTTC TRBV5-1 TRBD1 15 TRBJ2-1 few
CASSGRPEVLRGYTF TGTGCCAGCAGTGGACGCCCCGAGGTCTTGAGAGGCTACACCTTC TRBV6-1 . 15 TRBJ1-2 .
CASSFAQGSYNEQFF TGTGCCAGCAGTTTTGCACAGGGCTCCTACAATGAGCAGTTCTTC TRBV27 . 15 TRBJ2-1 once
CASSYRGRRSYEQYF TGTGCCAGCAGTTACAGGGGGCGAAGGTCCTACGAGCAGTACTTC TRBV6-5 TRBD1 15 TRBJ2-7 .
CASSEDVGSPGELFF TGTGCCAGCAGTGAAGATGTGGGTAGCCCCGGGGAGCTGTTTTTT TRBV6-1 . 15 TRBJ2-2 .
CASSSEGASGYTF TGCGCCAGCAGCTCAGAGGGGGCCAGTGGCTACACCTTC TRBV5-1 TRBD1 13 TRBJ1-2 .
CASSLVLAGAADTQYF TGTGCCAGCAGTTTAGTCCTAGCGGGAGCTGCAGATACGCAGTATTTT TRBV27 TRBD2 16 TRBJ2-3 .
CASSGYEQYF TGTGCCAGTAGCGGTTACGAGCAGTACTTC TRBV2 . 10 TRBJ2-7 .
CASSTPETSGEQFF TGTGCCAGCAGTACCCCGGAGACTAGCGGTGAGCAGTTCTTC TRBV28 TRBD2 14 TRBJ2-1 .
CASSGGRLADTQYF TGTGCCAGCAGCGGCGGGAGGTTGGCAGATACGCAGTATTTT TRBV9 TRBD2 14 TRBJ2-3 .
CASSPDRDIYNEQFF TGTGCCAGCAGTCCCGACAGGGATATTTACAATGAGCAGTTCTTC TRBV28 TRBD1 15 TRBJ2-1 .
CASSAQGENTIYF TGTGCCAGTAGTGCGCAGGGGGAAAACACCATATATTTT TRBV19 TRBD1 13 TRBJ1-3 .
CASSASSGNTIYF TGTGCCAGCAGTGCCAGCTCTGGAAACACCATATATTTT TRBV6-1 . 13 TRBJ1-3 few
CASGLADEQFF TGTGCCAGCGGGCTAGCGGATGAGCAGTTCTTC TRBV6-6 TRBD2 11 TRBJ2-1 once
CASSYTRGQGDGYTF TGTGCCAGCAGTTACACTCGCGGACAGGGGGATGGCTACACCTTC TRBV6-5 TRBD1 15 TRBJ1-2 once
CASSPTGYSSYNSPLHF TGTGCCAGCAGTCCCACAGGGTACAGCTCCTATAATTCACCCCTCCACTTT TRBV27 . 17 TRBJ1-6 .
CASSLETKGDTEAFF TGCGCCAGCAGCTTGGAGACCAAAGGGGACACTGAAGCTTTCTTT TRBV5-1 . 15 TRBJ1-1 .
CAGRMTATNTNEQFF TGTGCCGGCAGAATGACAGCTACCAACACCAATGAGCAGTTCTTC TRBV6-5 . 15 TRBJ2-1 .
CASSIGDTPYEQYF TGTGCCAGTAGTATAGGGGACACTCCCTACGAGCAGTACTTC TRBV19 . 14 TRBJ2-7 .
CASRDRGNTIYF TGTGCCAGCAGAGACAGGGGAAACACCATATATTTT TRBV6-1 . 12 TRBJ1-3 .
CASRAGTENSPLHF TGTGCCAGCAGGGCCGGGACAGAAAATTCACCCCTCCACTTT TRBV27 TRBD1 14 TRBJ1-6 .
CSVEGAYGYTF TGCAGCGTTGAAGGAGCTTATGGCTACACCTTC TRBV29-1 . 11 TRBJ1-2 few
CASSLGGPGGGAYNEQFF TGTGCCAGCAGTTTAGGGGGCCCAGGGGGTGGGGCCTACAATGAGCAGTTCTTC TRBV27 TRBD1 18 TRBJ2-1 .
CASSHKGDSDEKLFF TGTGCCAGCAGCCACAAAGGGGATTCAGATGAAAAACTGTTTTTT TRBV4-2 . 15 TRBJ1-4 .
CATSRDRGGGPQHF TGTGCCACCTCAAGGGACAGGGGCGGAGGGCCCCAGCATTTT TRBV28 TRBD1 14 TRBJ1-5 once
CASSSAAGQNTGELFF TGCGCCAGCAGCTCTGCAGCGGGACAAAACACCGGGGAGCTGTTTTTT TRBV5-1 . 16 TRBJ2-2 .
CASSLVMNTGELFF TGTGCCAGCAGCTTAGTAATGAACACCGGGGAGCTGTTTTTT TRBV7-2 . 14 TRBJ2-2 .
CASTSYDRDRGYTF TGTGCCAGTACTTCCTACGACAGGGACAGGGGCTACACCTTC TRBV2 TRBD1 14 TRBJ1-2 few
CASSLQVQGGQPQHF TGTGCCAGCAGTTTACAGGTCCAGGGCGGCCAGCCCCAGCATTTT TRBV28 . 15 TRBJ1-5 once
CASSPIGGSNEQYF TGTGCCAGCAGTCCGATAGGGGGTAGCAACGAGCAGTACTTC TRBV28 . 14 TRBJ2-7 once
CASSEGGTGRQPQHF TGTGCCAGCAGTGAAGGAGGGACAGGGAGGCAGCCCCAGCATTTT TRBV6-1 TRBD1 15 TRBJ1-5 .
CASKGEGRSGELFF TGTGCCAGCAAGGGGGAGGGTCGTTCCGGGGAGCTGTTTTTT TRBV2 . 14 TRBJ2-2 .
CASSGTGAPNTGELFF TGTGCCAGCAGCGGAACAGGGGCTCCGAACACCGGGGAGCTGTTTTTT TRBV9 TRBD1 16 TRBJ2-2 .
CASSPHDWDTQYF TGTGCCAGCAGTCCTCACGACTGGGATACGCAGTATTTT TRBV6-5 . 13 TRBJ2-3 .
CASSLASGGFGEQFF TGTGCCAGCAGCTTGGCTTCGGGAGGATTCGGTGAGCAGTTCTTC TRBV5-5 TRBD2 15 TRBJ2-1 .